These 9 T cell receptor beta chains were sequenced from one sample in a study of identical twins. TCRdb re-called the 5' RACE reads through MiXCR, storing one row per CDR3 protein. The repertoire holds some 790,000 distinct CDR3 sequences, over 15% seen once, with approximately 14% in the top ten. This same sample was also part of a study on T cells expressing NK-cell markers.

Source material: PBMCs. The receptors shown here come from a woman between 18 and 30 years old in good health.

This clonotype was observed many times. J is TRBJ2-7 and V is TRBV7-8; D tentatively fits TRBD1 or TRBD2 (5 bases each). The germline V and J ends were trimmed by 5 bases and 2 bases, with 10 bases remaining between them. The germline gives CDR1 SGHVS, CDR2 FQNEAQ. CDR3 size: 13 residues. The CDR3 loop is CASSRDGTYEQYF. The DNA for the CDR3 is TGTGCCAGCAGCCGGGACGGAACCTACGAGCAGTACTTC.

This clonotype was picked up a small number of times. This rearrangement joins TRBV6-5 to TRBJ1-2; D call uncertain. The CDR3 sequence is 12 residues long. The V gene lost 0 bases and the J gene lost 10 bases, with 9 bases spanning the gap. Germline loops: CDR1 MNHEY, CDR2 SVGAGI. The CDR3 here is CASSYSAGVYTF. The CDR3 DNA sequence: TGTGCCAGCAGTTACTCGGCAGGAGTCTACACCTTC.

V gene TRBV29-1 combines with J gene TRBJ2-1; unclear D gene. The V and J ends lost 4 bases and 0 bases respectively, with 7 bases between them. The germline V gene has CDR1 SQVTM and CDR2 ANQGSEA. The CDR3 totals 13 residues. The CDR3 nucleotides read TGCAGCGTTGTCGTCATCTCCTACAATGAGCAGTTCTTC. Residues: CSVVVISYNEQFF.

This clonotype has only a few counts. The rearrangement joins TRBV27 to TRBJ2-3; 10 positions match TRBD1. After removal of 1 base from V and 4 bases from J, the junction contained 5 bases not matched to a gene. Germline loops: CDR1 MNHEY, CDR2 SMNVEV (reference sequence). The CDR3 spans 16 residues. The CDR3 loop is CASSLLPGQGADTQYF. The CDR3 DNA sequence: TGTGCCAGCAGTTTATTACCCGGACAGGGGGCAGATACGCAGTATTTT.

The chain carries TRBV4-2 and TRBJ1-4; D ambiguous. With 7 bases removed from V and 6 bases from J, the gap between germline ends came to 15 bases. This CDR3 has 14 amino acids. The germline gives CDR1 LGHNA, CDR2 YNFKEQ. The CDR3 DNA is TGTGCCAGCAACCTAGGGTCATGGGATGAAAAACTGTTTTTT. Translated, it gives CASNLGSWDEKLFF.

This clonotype was recorded only once. The chain has TRBV20-1 and TRBJ1-2; 7 nucleotides align to TRBD1. Losses at the gene ends were 4 bases for V and 4 bases for J; bases not matched to a gene: 12. CDR3 length: 15 residues. Germline-derived CDR1 and CDR2 are DFQATT and SNEGSKA (reference sequence). The CDR3 spells CSANLDRDLGYGYTF. In DNA, the CDR3 is TGCAGTGCTAACCTCGACAGGGATCTTGGCTATGGCTACACCTTC.

This clonotype was seen a few times. V is TRBV11-2 and J is TRBJ1-3; no firm D call. The CDR3 is 14 residues long. Germline values: CDR1 SGHAT, CDR2 FQNNGV. The V gene lost 5 bases and the J gene lost 1 base, with 9 bases spanning the gap. The CDR3 DNA reads TGTGCCAGCAGCCCGATGAGGTCTGGAAACACCATATATTTT. Protein sequence: CASSPMRSGNTIYF.

V gene TRBV29-1 combines with J gene TRBJ2-7, with no clear D. The CDR3 sequence is 15 residues long. Germline V lookup: CDR1 SQVTM, CDR2 ANQGSEA. The V end lost 5 bases, the J end lost 2 bases, and 19 bases lay between the germline ends. The chain's CDR3 is CSVSGIETHPYEQYF. In DNA form, the CDR3 reads TGCAGCGTTAGTGGAATCGAAACCCATCCCTACGAGCAGTACTTC.

This rearrangement joins TRBV28 to TRBJ2-5, with D unclear. This CDR3 has 14 residues. Trimming pared 2 bases from V and 1 base from J, leaving 8 bases between. Germline V lookup: CDR1 MDHEN, CDR2 SYDVKM. CDR3 in DNA: TGTGCCAGCAGTTTACCCGACGGCCAAGAGACCCAGTACTTC. It encodes CASSLPDGQETQYF.